These 23 T cell receptor beta chains were all obtained from the same sample, sequenced in a study of Graves' ophthalmopathy and Graves' hyperthyroidism. Transcripts of RNA were the source for amplifying TCR beta CDR3 regions. Second-round multiplex PCR followed a first-round RT-PCR using HTBI primers. TCRdb processed the multiplex PCR reads anew with MiXCR; each CDR3 protein has one entry. The repertoire holds some 520,000 distinct CDR3 sequences, with over 13% as singletons. Sequencing input: blood. All receptors come from a woman in her thirties with Graves' ophthalmopathy.

This clonotype was seen repeatedly, ten times or more. This rearrangement joins TRBV7-2 to TRBJ2-7, with TRBD1 as a possible D gene (5 bases). Germline CDR1 and CDR2: SGHTA and FQGNSA. The CDR3 has 14 amino acids. The ends were cut back, 2 bases at V and 4 bases at J, with 12 bases in the middle. Here the CDR3 DNA reads TGTGCCAGCAGCTTACAGGGAATCGGTTACGAGCAGTACTTC. This encodes CASSLQGIGYEQYF.

This clonotype was detected many times. V gene TRBV12-3 or TRBV12-4 combines with J gene TRBJ1-1; D is perhaps TRBD1 (5 bases). V gave up 3 bases and J gave up 0 bases, with 11 bases separating them. The CDR3 is made up of 15 amino acids. The CDR3 DNA follows: TGTGCCAGCAGTTTTGACAGATTCATGAACACTGAAGCTTTCTTT. Its protein product is CASSFDRFMNTEAFF.

This clonotype has ten or more counts. The rearrangement links TRBV2 to TRBJ2-5, with TRBD1 matching 8 bases. The CDR3 extends over 15 amino acids. Germline V gene sequence: CDR1 SNHLY, CDR2 FYNNEI. After removal of 6 bases from V and 4 bases from J, the junction contained 10 bases not matched to a gene. This CDR3 reads CASSPDRAIGETQYF. The CDR3 DNA reads TGTGCCAGCAGCCCGGACAGGGCGATTGGAGAGACCCAGTACTTC.

The chain uses TRBV24-1 and TRBJ1-5; the match to TRBD1 covers 7 bases. Germline CDR1 reads KGHDR; CDR2 reads SFDVKD. CDR3 size: 16 residues. J lost 4 bases, V lost 3 bases, and 8 bases had no gene match. As DNA, the CDR3 is TGTGCCACCAGTGATCAAGGGGGCAAAGGAAATCAGCCCCAGCATTTT. Translated: CATSDQGGKGNQPQHF.

The rearrangement links TRBV9 to TRBJ2-7; no firm D call. Germline V CDR1 and CDR2: SGDLS, YYNGEE. The CDR3 totals 14 residues. Trimming took off 0 bases at V and 3 bases at J, with 10 bases between the two ends. CDR3 in DNA: TGTGCCAGCAGCGTAGGCCCAGAGCACTACGAGCAGTACTTC. Translation gives CASSVGPEHYEQYF.

The chain carries TRBV20-1 and TRBJ1-2; possibly TRBD1 for D (5 bases). This CDR3 has 16 residues. The germline CDR1 and CDR2 sequences are DFQATT and SNEGSKA (reference sequence). V shed 0 bases and J shed 4 bases, with 18 bases lying between them. The CDR3 here is CSARDLLRQMGYGYTF. The CDR3 nucleotides read TGCAGTGCTAGAGATCTTCTTCGACAGATGGGCTATGGCTACACCTTC.

This clonotype was seen at least ten times. CDR3 sequence (DNA): TGCGCCAGCAGTGAGCGGTTCACTAGCGTCCGCTCCTACGAGCAGTACTTC. This translates into CASSERFTSVRSYEQYF. This chain joins TRBV10-2 and TRBJ2-7, with TRBD2 matching 7 bases. J was trimmed by 0 bases and V by 2 bases; bases with no gene match: 10. Germline values: CDR1 WSHSY, CDR2 SAAADI. The CDR3 is made up of 17 amino acids.

This clonotype was recorded many times. V gene TRBV12-5 combines with J gene TRBJ2-5; the D gene is possibly TRBD2 (5 bases). Trimming removed 6 bases from V and 2 bases from J, with 16 bases in between. CDR3 length: 15 amino acids. Germline V gene lookup returns CDR1 LGHNT and CDR2 FRNRAP. CDR3 in DNA: TGTGCTAGTGGCCGTACTGGGAGTTTTCAAGAGACCCAGTACTTC. Translated: CASGRTGSFQETQYF.

The CDR3 DNA follows: TGTGCCAGCAGCTCCAGGACTAGCGGGGAAGAGACCCAGTACTTC. This gives the protein CASSSRTSGEETQYF. The chain carries TRBV11-2 and TRBJ2-5; 12 positions agree with TRBD2. The V and J ends lost 4 bases and 3 bases, in that order; junction bases with no gene match: 3. CDR3 length: 15 residues. Germline lookup yields CDR1 SGHAT and CDR2 FQNNGV.

The sample holds many counts of this clonotype. This rearrangement joins TRBV4-2 to TRBJ2-5; no reliable D call. CDR3 length: 15 residues. Germline V gene data show CDR1 as LGHNA and CDR2 as YNFKEQ. V lost 0 bases to trimming and J lost 2 bases, with 10 bases between them. The DNA for the CDR3 is TGTGCCAGCAGCCAAGATACGCAGAAACAAGAGACCCAGTACTTC. Protein: CASSQDTQKQETQYF.

The table lists this clonotype with many counts. The chain uses TRBV10-1 and TRBJ2-7; TRBD2 might be the D (6 bases). This CDR3 has 16 amino acids. Trimming stripped 4 bases from V and 7 bases from J, with 23 bases between. Germline values: CDR1 WNHNN, CDR2 SYGVQD (reference sequence). The CDR3 DNA reads as TGCGCCAGCAGTGCGGAGGCGGCCGCGGGGCAACGAGAGCAGTACTTC. It translates to CASSAEAAAGQREQYF.

This clonotype was observed at least ten times. The CDR3 reads CASSLNREVETQYF. CDR3 nucleotides: TGCGCCAGCAGCTTGAACAGGGAAGTGGAGACCCAGTACTTC. The genes are TRBV5-1 and TRBJ2-5; weak D call: TRBD1 (6 bases). The CDR3 length is 14 residues. Per germline, CDR1 SGHRS and CDR2 YFSETQ. The germline V and J ends were trimmed by 1 base and 5 bases, with 12 bases remaining between them.

Note on this clonotype: This could be a read error, since a much larger clone is one nucleotide away. The rearrangement uses TRBV27 and TRBJ2-5; D may correspond to TRBD1 or TRBD2 (5 bases each). This CDR3 comprises 14 residues. The V gene's germline CDR1 is MNHEY and CDR2 SMNVEV (reference sequence). The CDR3 here is CASSLRDAQETKYF. The CDR3 nucleotides read TGTGCCAGCAGTTTAAGGGACGCCCAAGAGACCAAGTACTTC.

In the case of this clonotype: With a much larger clone just one base away, this may be a read error. The chain has TRBV19 and TRBJ1-1; D is uncertain. Germline CDR1 and CDR2: LNHDA and SQIVND (reference sequence). CDR3 length: 16 amino acids. CDR3 region: CASSIRSGRGNTEACF. CDR3 nucleotide sequence: TGTGCCAGTAGTATCAGGAGCGGCCGAGGGAACACTGAAGCTTGCTTT. Variable domain in full (rest from reference TRBV19 and TRBJ1-1): DGGITQSPKYLFRKEGQNVTLSCEQNLNHDAMYWYRQDPGQGLRLIYYSQIVNDFQKGDIAEGYSVSREKKESFPLTVTSAQKNPTAFYLCASSIRSGRGNTEACFGQGTRLTVV.

The table lists this clonotype with a few counts. The chain combines TRBV5-6 with TRBJ1-3; 11 bases fit TRBD1. Germline lookup yields CDR1 SGHDT and CDR2 YYEEEE. CDR3 length equals 16 residues. The V gene end was trimmed by 5 bases and the J gene end by 2 bases; junction bases not matched to a gene: 6. DNA for the CDR3: TGTGCCAGCAGTTCCCCGGGACAGGGGGCTGGAAACACCATATATTTT. Its protein product is CASSSPGQGAGNTIYF.

With regard to this clonotype: A much larger clonotype is one base distant, so this may be a read error. The rearrangement uses TRBV4-1 and TRBJ1-1; no definite D call. Germline V gene data show CDR1 as MGHRA and CDR2 as YSYEKL. CDR3 size: 15 residues. This CDR3 is CASSQDPGSNTEACF. The CDR3 bases are TGCGCCAGCAGCCAAGATCCAGGTTCGAACACTGAAGCTTGCTTT.

This chain uses TRBV12-3 or TRBV12-4 with TRBJ2-7; 7 bases fit TRBD2. This CDR3 region has 14 residues. Trimming at V came to 4 bases and at J to 4 bases, leaving 7 bases not matched to a gene. Here the CDR3 DNA reads TGTGCCAGCAGTTACCTCGGAGCGGGGTACGAGCAGTACTTC. Translation: CASSYLGAGYEQYF.

The chain couples TRBV7-2 to TRBJ2-5, with 7 bases matching TRBD1. The junction had 8 bases not matched to a gene; V was cut back by 3 bases and J by 4 bases. Germline V CDR1 and CDR2: SGHTA, FQGNSA. The CDR3 has 15 amino acids. Here the CDR3 DNA reads TGTGCCAGCAGCTTCGACAGGGTGTCGATAGAGACCCAGTACTTC. Protein sequence: CASSFDRVSIETQYF.

In the case of this clonotype: Given a much more abundant clone one base away, this may be a read error. The CDR3 end shows no conserved phenylalanine or tryptophan, and so a read error is likely. The rearrangement joins TRBV20-1 to TRBJ1-5, with 7 bases identical to TRBD1. The ends lost 0 bases at V and 2 bases at J; junction bases unmatched: 4. The CDR3 has 15 residues. CDR1 and CDR2 (germline): DFQATT, SNEGSKA (reference sequence). The CDR3 reads CSARERDRGNQPQHY. CDR3 nucleotides: TGCAGTGCTAGAGAAAGAGACAGGGGCAATCAGCCCCAGCATTAT.

This clonotype showed up many times. This chain links TRBV6-1 with TRBJ2-7; D is unclear. Trimming cost V 5 bases and J 0 bases, with 17 bases left between them. CDR3 length equals 16 residues. Germline V gene lookup returns CDR1 MNHNS and CDR2 SASEGT. The CDR3 bases are TGTGCCAGCAGTCTCCCTTTGGCGTTGAGCTCCTACGAGCAGTACTTC. Amino acid sequence: CASSLPLALSSYEQYF.

This clonotype was found many times. The V gene is TRBV15, the J gene TRBJ1-6; D not certain. V gave up 1 base and J gave up 3 bases, with 10 bases separating them. Germline V gives CDR1 LNHNV, CDR2 YYDKDF (reference sequence). The CDR3 extends over 16 amino acids. The CDR3 nucleotides are TGTGCCACCAGCAGAGTAGAGGGTTTCTATAATTCACCCCTCCACTTT. Translation gives CATSRVEGFYNSPLHF.

This clonotype turned up a few times. This may be a read error, as it is one base from a much larger clone. J is TRBJ1-5 and V is TRBV2; the match to TRBD1 covers 9 bases. Germline-derived CDR1 and CDR2 are SNHLY and FYNNEI. The CDR3 contains 14 residues. V trimming: 6 bases; J trimming: 9 bases; junction bases outside the gene matches: 9. This CDR3 reads CASSNGQGTRPQHF. The CDR3 DNA reads TGTGCCAGCAGCAACGGACAGGGGACCAGGCCCCAGCATTTT.

The J gene is TRBJ2-1, the V gene TRBV4-1; D is perhaps TRBD2 (5 bases). V was shortened by 1 base and J by 0 bases, with 7 bases between the two germline ends. CDR1 is MGHRA and CDR2 is YSYEKL in the germline V gene. The CDR3 contains 15 residues. CDR3 coding DNA: TGCGCCAGCAGCCAAGTGGACTCCTCCTACAATGAGCAGTTCTTC. Translation: CASSQVDSSYNEQFF.